Sequencing of this TCR beta chain was carried out in a study of tumor-infiltrating lymphocytes in primary liver carcinoma. Study-wide background: Male and female patients aged 30 to 69 years made up the cohort. General study results and limits: Only about 8-25% of top clones showed up in all five tumor regions.

It was from 20-30 mg of unsorted bulk tissue that RNA and DNA were co-extracted. There were only treatment-naive patients, all with chronic HBV infection. Separate regions, five per tumor, were sampled. The CDR3 is 16 residues long. Germline CDR1 reads MNHEY; CDR2 reads SVGEGT. Of note for this clonotype: Its antigen is unidentified. An end of the junction does not agree with germline; a read error may underlie this.

From around 530 ng of total RNA, TCR beta-specific cDNA was reverse-transcribed using a constant-region primer. Construction of TCR beta libraries relied on three successive nested multiplex PCR rounds employing slightly modified ARM-PCR. Both of the initial two PCR rounds ran for nine to ten cycles and employed TRBV1-TRBV30 forward primers alongside a C-beta reverse primer. In TCRdb, the multiplex PCR reads were re-called with MiXCR into one record per CDR3 protein. In the table there are more than 45,000 distinct CDR3 sequences, around 77% of which are singletons. The J gene is TRBJ2-7, the V gene TRBV6-2 or TRBV6-3; the D gene could be TRBD1 or TRBD2 (5 bases each). The receptor was isolated from a man aged 40-49 years with primary liver carcinoma and hepatitis B virus infection. The sample taken for sequencing was liver tumor tissue from sampling region 5. As for subset: tumor region T5, tumor centre. CDR3 region: CASSDGDPLNYYEQCF. The CDR3 DNA is TGTGCCAGCAGCGACGGGGACCCCCTGAACTACTACGAGCAGTGCTTC.